Sequencing of this T cell receptor beta chain was carried out in a study of T cells in placental villitis. General notes on the study: To test an allograft-versus-infection hypothesis, the study compared placental TCR-beta repertoires across three groups: villitis of unknown etiology, unaffected controls matched for gestational age, and infectious villitis.

Here V drops 2 bases and J drops 0 bases, and the junction holds 13 bases not matched to any gene. Based on the germline V gene, the CDR1 and CDR2 sequences are SNHLY and FYNNEI. The CDR3 starts with the cysteine, ends with the phenylalanine, and has 20 residues. CDR3 DNA is the only sequence kept; it has 60 bases, read in frame from the first base. The study included five infectious villitis placentae (four with confirmed cytomegalovirus and one with Toxoplasma gondii), and these placentae were not matched to the other groups. In the infectious villitis group, the mothers were found to be younger and to have smaller fetuses, and preterm delivery or intrauterine demise was recorded in a couple of cases. After delivery, the placentae were collected and evaluated both grossly and histologically, and only then was archival tissue selected. Five 10-micron scrolls were cut from each FFPE block, and DNA was isolated using the AllPrep DNA/RNA FFPE Tissue kit. NanoDrop was used to check DNA concentration and purity, while a Bioanalyzer was used to assess RNA quality.

A remark on this clone: The antigen this receptor binds is unknown. Base qualities are missing; no much larger clone stands one base away.

The full study reports these points: Higher CMV-specific clone frequencies were found in infectious CMV cases than in villitis of unknown etiology (roughly 0.012 vs 0.00096), and no difference in CMV-specific clone frequencies was seen between villitis of unknown etiology and controls. Sequencing bulk tissue made it impossible to distinguish helper, regulatory or cytotoxic T cells or to tell maternal from fetal T cells, and the approach excluded gamma-delta receptors. Small amounts of decidua were contained in the paraffin blocks, so some of the captured T cells, especially in controls, may have been decidual rather than villous infiltrates.

Using the immunoSEQ v4 bias-controlled multiplex PCR assay, run blinded to group allocation, TCR-beta CDR3 regions were amplified from genomic DNA. To estimate the quantities of nucleated cells and T cells in each sample, reference gene primers were added alongside the TCR-beta primers. Sequencing of the libraries was performed on an Illumina MiSeq with a 100-cycle paired-end protocol. For the original study's pipeline: Diversity and richness were calculated in immunoSEQ Analyzer software, with richness determined by iChao1 and clonality derived from Pielou evenness and Shannon diversity (0-1, with higher values meaning less diverse). CDR3 amino acid sequences together with their V/J genes were searched in VDJdb for CMV, EBV and influenza A specificities using confidence 3 and substitution 2. TCR-beta amino acid clonotype overlap between villitis of unknown etiology, infectious villitis and control repertoires was assessed with the Morisita-Horn index. TCRdb limited this immuneACCESS table to in-frame rearrangements with V and J called. A share of clones is missing; checked studies link under half to unresolved V genes, and the rest is unexplained. V, J and clone size derive from that table, while D and trimming were established from the DNA sequence. The sample table lists 6,300 or so clones, 78% of them with a count of one. Of the sample, around 8.6% is held by the ten largest clones.

This clonotype was obtained from a human patient with infectious villitis; the placental T cells may come from both mother and fetus. The sample was placental tissue containing maternal and fetal cells. The chain uses TRBV2 and TRBJ2-6, with 7 middle bases fitting TRBD1. The CDR3 protein: CASSETLFRTGHSGANVLTF. Read as DNA, the sequence is TGTGCCAGCAGTGAAACGCTTTTTCGGACAGGCCACTCTGGGGCCAACGTCCTGACTTTC.